This record looks at one T cell receptor beta chain sequence and its context. Original analysis: Amplified reference gene primers provided the basis for estimating nucleated cell counts. The data were produced by immunoSEQ multiplex PCR, yet TCRdb's version contains in-frame clones alone and is incomplete. The V and J calls and clone size are taken from that table; D and trimming were inferred from the DNA. This sample has about 160,000 clones, with roughly 86% found just once. The sample belongs to a study of blood T cell repertoires in COVID-19. Study summary: From the United States, Italy and Spain came samples of acute and convalescent COVID-19. T cells, B-cell-depleted T cells, or PBMCs supplied cDNA or gDNA.

The V gene's germline CDR1 is LGHNA and CDR2 YNFKEQ. CDR3 size: 15 residues. The ends lost 2 bases at V and 5 bases at J; junction bases unmatched: 5. In Seattle, patients joined the study during active infection and were tracked longitudinally. Material for sequencing was peripheral blood. This rearrangement joins TRBV4-2 to TRBJ2-5; TRBD2 matches 10 bases. The source is a man aged 55-75 years with COVID-19, enrolled during active disease. In DNA form, the CDR3 reads TGTGCCAGCAGCCAATCTAGCGGGAGTCGGGAGACCCAGTACTTC. It encodes CASSQSSGSRETQYF.